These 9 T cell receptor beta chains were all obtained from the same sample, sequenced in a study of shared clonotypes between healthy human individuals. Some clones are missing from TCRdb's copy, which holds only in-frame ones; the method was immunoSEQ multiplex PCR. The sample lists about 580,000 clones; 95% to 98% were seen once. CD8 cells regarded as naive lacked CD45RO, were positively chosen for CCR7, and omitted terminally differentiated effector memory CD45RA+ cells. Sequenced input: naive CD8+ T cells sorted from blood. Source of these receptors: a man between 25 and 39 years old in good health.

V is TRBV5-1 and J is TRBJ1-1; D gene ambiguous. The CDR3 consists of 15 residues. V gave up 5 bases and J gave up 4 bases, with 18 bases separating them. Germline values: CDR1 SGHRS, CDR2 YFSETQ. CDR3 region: CASRTGERTGTEAFF. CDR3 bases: TGCGCCAGCAGGACGGGCGAACGCACGGGCACTGAAGCTTTCTTT.

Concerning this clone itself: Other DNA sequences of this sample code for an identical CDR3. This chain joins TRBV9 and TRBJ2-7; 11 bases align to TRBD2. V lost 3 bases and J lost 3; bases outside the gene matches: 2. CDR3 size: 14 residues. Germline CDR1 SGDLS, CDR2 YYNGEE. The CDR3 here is CASSATSGSYEQYF. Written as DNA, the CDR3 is TGTGCCAGCAGCGCCACTAGCGGGAGCTACGAGCAGTACTTC.

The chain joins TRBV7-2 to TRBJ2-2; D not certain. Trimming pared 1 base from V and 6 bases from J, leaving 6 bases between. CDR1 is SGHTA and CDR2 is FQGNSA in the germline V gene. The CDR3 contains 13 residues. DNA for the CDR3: TGTGCCAGCAGCTTAGACACGGCCGGGGAGCTGTTTTTT. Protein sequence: CASSLDTAGELFF.

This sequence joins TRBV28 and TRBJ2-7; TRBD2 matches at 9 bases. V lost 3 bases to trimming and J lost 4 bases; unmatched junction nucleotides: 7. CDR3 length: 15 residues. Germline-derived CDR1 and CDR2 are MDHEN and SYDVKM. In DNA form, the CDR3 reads TGTGCCAGCAGTTTTACGCCTAGCGGGGCTTACGAGCAGTACTTC. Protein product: CASSFTPSGAYEQYF.

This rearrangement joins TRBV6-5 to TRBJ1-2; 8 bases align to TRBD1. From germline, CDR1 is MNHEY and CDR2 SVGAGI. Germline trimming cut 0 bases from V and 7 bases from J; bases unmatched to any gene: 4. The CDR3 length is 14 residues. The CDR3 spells CASSYSSGGGGYTF. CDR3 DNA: TGTGCCAGCAGTTACTCATCAGGGGGCGGTGGCTACACCTTC.

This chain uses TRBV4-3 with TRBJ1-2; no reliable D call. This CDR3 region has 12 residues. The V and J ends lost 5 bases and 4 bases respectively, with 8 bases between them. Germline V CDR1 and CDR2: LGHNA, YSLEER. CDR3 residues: CASSGGPYGYTF. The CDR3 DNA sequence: TGCGCCAGCAGCGGTGGTCCCTATGGCTACACCTTC.

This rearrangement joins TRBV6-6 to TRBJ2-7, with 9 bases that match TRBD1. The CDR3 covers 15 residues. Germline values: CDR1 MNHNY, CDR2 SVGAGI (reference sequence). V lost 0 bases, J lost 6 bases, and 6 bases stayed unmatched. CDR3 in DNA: TGTGCCAGCAGTTACTCCCAAACAGGGGGCGGCGAGCAGTACTTC. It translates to CASSYSQTGGGEQYF.

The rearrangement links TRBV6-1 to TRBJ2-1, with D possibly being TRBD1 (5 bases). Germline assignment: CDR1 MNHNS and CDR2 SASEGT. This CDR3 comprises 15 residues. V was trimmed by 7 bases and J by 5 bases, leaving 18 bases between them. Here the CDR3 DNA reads TGTGCCAGCAATGCCCGACAGCCCGTAGACAATGAGCAGTTCTTC. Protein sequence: CASNARQPVDNEQFF.

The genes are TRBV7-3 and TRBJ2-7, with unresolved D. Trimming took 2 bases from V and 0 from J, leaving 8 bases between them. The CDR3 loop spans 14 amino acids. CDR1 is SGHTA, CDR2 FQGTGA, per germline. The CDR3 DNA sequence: TGTGCCAGCAGCTTAGGGCACGGCTCCTACGAGCAGTACTTC. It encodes CASSLGHGSYEQYF.